The source of this TCR beta chain is a study of a mutant IDH1 vaccine in newly diagnosed glioma. Study information: Most patients had received both radiotherapy and temozolomide, the prior options being radiotherapy, temozolomide, or both.

The time point was: week 35, safety follow-up. Vaccination used 300 ug of mutant IDH1 20-mer peptide per dose, with topical imiquimod. Patients received eight vaccinations in weeks 1, 3, 5, 7, 11, 15, 19, 23. TCRdb's copy holds only in-frame clones and misses some; the assay was immunoSEQ multiplex PCR. The sample lists 35,000 to 55,000 clones, around 81% occurring once. Germline assignment: CDR1 ENHRY and CDR2 SYGVKD. This CDR3 comprises 13 residues. Between the trimmed V and J ends, which lost 2 bases and 8 bases, there was a span of 12 bases. As to this clone: Its antigen is unknown.

The origin of this receptor is a middle-aged woman with glioma. Some clones in this sample may be carry-over from other donors' samples. This specimen was PBMCs, taken from a glioma patient whose treatment included an IDH1 peptide vaccine. J is TRBJ1-2 and V is TRBV10-3; D possibly corresponds to TRBD1 (5 bases). CDR3 nucleotide sequence: TGTGCCATCAGTGAGCCGGGGCTACAAGGCTACACCTTC. Protein: CAISEPGLQGYTF.